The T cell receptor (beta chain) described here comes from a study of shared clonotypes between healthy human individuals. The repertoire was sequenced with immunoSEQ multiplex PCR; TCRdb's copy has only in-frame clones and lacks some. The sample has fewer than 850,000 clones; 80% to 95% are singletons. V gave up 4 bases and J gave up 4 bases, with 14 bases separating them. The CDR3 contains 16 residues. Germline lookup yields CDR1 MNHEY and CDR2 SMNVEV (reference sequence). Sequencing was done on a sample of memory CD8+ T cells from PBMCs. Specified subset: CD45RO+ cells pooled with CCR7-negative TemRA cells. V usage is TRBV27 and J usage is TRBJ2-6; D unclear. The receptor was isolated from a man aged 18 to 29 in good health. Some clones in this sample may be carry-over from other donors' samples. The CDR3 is CASSSRTMSGANVLTF. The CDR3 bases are TGTGCCAGCAGTTCTCGGACGATGTCGGGGGCCAACGTCCTGACTTTC.